This T cell receptor (beta chain) comes out of a study of T cells in localized non-small cell lung cancer. V was clipped by 3 bases and J by 0 bases, with 11 bases between them. The length of the CDR3 is 14 residues. Germline CDR1 SQVTM, CDR2 ANQGSEA. The protocol was immunoSEQ multiplex PCR, while the TCRdb copy is restricted to in-frame clones and leaves out a portion. The table records 800 to 1,000 clones, roughly a third of them present only once. In the case of this clone: Its cognate antigen is unknown.

Study results and limitations: Uninvolved adjacent lung had more T cell clonality than any other tissue, topping tumor. A single tumor region was sequenced, leaving heterogeneity possible.

The chain has TRBV29-1 and TRBJ1-1; TRBD1 might be the D (6 bases). This TCR was recovered from a male donor at least 60 years old with stage II squamous cell lung carcinoma. The sample in question was lung tumor tissue, obtained before any cancer treatment. The CDR3 DNA reads as TGCAGCGTTGACTGGCAGGGGTTGAACACTGAAGCTTTCTTT. Translation gives CSVDWQGLNTEAFF.